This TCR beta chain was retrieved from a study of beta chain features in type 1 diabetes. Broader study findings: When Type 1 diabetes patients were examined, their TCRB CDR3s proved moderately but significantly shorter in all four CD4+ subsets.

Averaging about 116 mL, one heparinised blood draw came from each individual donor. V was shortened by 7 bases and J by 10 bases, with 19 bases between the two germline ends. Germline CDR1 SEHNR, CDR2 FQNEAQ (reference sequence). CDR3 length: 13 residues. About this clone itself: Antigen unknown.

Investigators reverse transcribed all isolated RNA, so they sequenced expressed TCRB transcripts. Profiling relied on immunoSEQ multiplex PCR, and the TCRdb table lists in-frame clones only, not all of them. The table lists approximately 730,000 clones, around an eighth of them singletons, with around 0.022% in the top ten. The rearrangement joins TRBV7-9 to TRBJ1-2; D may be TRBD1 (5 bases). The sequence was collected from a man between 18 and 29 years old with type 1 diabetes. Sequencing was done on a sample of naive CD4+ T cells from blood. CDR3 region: CASTKTGTIDYTF. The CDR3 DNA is TGTGCCAGCACAAAAACCGGGACGATTGACTACACCTTC.